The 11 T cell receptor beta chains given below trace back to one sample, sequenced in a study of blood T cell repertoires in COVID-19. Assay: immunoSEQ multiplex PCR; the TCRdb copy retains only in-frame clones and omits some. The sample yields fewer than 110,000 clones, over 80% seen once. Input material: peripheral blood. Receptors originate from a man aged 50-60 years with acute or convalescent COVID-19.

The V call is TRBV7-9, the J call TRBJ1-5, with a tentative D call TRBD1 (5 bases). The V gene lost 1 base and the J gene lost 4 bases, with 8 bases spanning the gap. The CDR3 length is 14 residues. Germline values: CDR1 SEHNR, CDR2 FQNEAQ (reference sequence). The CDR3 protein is CASSLVAGNQPQHF. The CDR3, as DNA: TGTGCCAGCAGCTTAGTCGCAGGGAATCAGCCCCAGCATTTT.

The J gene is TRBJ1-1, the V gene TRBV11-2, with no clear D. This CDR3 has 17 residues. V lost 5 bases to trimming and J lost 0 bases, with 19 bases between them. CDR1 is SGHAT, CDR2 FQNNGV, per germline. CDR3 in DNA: TGTGCCAGCAGCCCCCGGACGGGAAGATACATGAACACTGAAGCTTTCTTT. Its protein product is CASSPRTGRYMNTEAFF.

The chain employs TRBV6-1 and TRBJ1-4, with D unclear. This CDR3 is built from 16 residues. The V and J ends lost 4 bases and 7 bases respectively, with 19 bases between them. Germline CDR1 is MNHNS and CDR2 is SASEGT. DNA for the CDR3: TGTGCCAGCAGTGGGTTGACACCCCGGGGAAGTGAAAAACTGTTTTTT. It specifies CASSGLTPRGSEKLFF.

Here the CDR3 DNA reads TGTGCCAGCAAACTTAGCAATCAGCCCCAGCATTTT. Translation gives CASKLSNQPQHF. The chain joins TRBV28 to TRBJ1-5, with D hard to call. Germline CDR1 reads MDHEN; CDR2 reads SYDVKM. Trimming left V 7 bases short and J 0 bases short, with 4 bases between. The CDR3 loop spans 12 amino acids.

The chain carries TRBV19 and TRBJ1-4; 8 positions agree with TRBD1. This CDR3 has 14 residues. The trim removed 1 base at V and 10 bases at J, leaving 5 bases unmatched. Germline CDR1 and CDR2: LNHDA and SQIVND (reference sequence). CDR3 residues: CASSIGQGMGKLFF. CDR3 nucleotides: TGTGCCAGTAGTATAGGACAGGGGATGGGAAAACTGTTTTTT.

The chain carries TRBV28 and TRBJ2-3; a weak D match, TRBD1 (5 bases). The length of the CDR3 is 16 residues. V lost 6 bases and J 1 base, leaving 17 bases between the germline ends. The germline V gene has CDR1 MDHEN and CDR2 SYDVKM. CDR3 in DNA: TGTGCCAGCAGACCAGGGATCTACGGACGCACAGATACGCAGTATTTT. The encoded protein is CASRPGIYGRTDTQYF.

The CDR3 nucleotides read TGTGCCAGCAGCTTAGATCTTATAACTAGCGGGGGAAGCACAGATACGCAGTATTTT. Translated, it gives CASSLDLITSGGSTDTQYF. V and J are TRBV11-2 and TRBJ2-3; TRBD2 aligns across 11 bases. Per the germline V gene, CDR1 is SGHAT and CDR2 is FQNNGV. V lost 0 bases and J lost 0; bases outside the gene matches: 8. The CDR3 is 19 residues long.

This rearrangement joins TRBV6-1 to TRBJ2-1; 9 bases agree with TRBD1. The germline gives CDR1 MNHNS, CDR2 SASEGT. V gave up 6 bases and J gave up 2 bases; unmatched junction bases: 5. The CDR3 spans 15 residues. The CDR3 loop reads CASSLGTGPYNEQFF. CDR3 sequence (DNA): TGTGCCAGCAGCCTCGGGACAGGGCCCTACAATGAGCAGTTCTTC.

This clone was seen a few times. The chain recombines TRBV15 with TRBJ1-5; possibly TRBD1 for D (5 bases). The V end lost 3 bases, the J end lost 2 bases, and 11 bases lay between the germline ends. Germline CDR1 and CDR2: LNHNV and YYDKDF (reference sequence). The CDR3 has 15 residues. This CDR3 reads CATSSSGFGNQPQHF. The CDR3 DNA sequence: TGTGCCACCAGCAGTTCAGGGTTCGGCAATCAGCCCCAGCATTTT.

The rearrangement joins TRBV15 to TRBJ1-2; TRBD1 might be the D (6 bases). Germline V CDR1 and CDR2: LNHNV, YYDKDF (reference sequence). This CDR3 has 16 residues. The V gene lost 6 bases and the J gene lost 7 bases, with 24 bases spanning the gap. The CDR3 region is CATSPSPRQGLSGYTF. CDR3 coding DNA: TGTGCCACCAGTCCGAGCCCAAGGCAGGGGCTATCTGGCTACACCTTC. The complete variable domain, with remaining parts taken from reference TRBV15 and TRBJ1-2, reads DAMVIQNPRYQVTQFGKPVTLSCSQTLNHNVMYWYQQKSSQAPKLLFHYYDKDFNNEADTPDNFQSRRPNTSFCFLDIRSPGLGDTAMYLCATSPSPRQGLSGYTFGSGTRLTVV.

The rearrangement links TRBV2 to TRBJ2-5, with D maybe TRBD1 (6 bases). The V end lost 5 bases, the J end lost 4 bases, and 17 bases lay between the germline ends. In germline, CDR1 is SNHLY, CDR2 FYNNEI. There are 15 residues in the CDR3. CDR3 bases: TGTGCCAGCAGTCCGGACAGCCTTGAGGGAGAGACCCAGTACTTC. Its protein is CASSPDSLEGETQYF.